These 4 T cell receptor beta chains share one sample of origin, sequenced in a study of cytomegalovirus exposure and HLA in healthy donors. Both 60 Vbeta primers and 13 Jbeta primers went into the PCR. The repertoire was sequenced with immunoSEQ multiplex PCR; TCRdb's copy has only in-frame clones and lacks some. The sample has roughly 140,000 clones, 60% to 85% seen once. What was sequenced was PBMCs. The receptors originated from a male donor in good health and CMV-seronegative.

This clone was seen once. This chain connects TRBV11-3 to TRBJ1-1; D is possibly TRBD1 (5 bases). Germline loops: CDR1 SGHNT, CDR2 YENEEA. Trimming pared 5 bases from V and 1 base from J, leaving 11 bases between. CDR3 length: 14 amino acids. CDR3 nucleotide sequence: TGTGCCAGCAGCCGGTCCGGACAGAACACTGAAGCTTTCTTT. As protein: CASSRSGQNTEAFF.

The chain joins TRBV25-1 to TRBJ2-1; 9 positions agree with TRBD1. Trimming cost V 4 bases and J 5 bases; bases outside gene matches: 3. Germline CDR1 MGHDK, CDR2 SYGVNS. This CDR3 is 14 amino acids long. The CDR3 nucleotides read TGTGCCAGCAGTGGATGGACAGGGGACAATGAGCAGTTCTTC. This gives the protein CASSGWTGDNEQFF.

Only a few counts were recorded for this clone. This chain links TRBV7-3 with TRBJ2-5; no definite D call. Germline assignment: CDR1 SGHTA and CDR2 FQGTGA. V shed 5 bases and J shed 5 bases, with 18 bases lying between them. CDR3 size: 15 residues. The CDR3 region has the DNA TGTGCCAGCAGCCCGATGACTGGAATGAGGGAGACCCAGTACTTC. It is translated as CASSPMTGMRETQYF.

The CDR3 reads CASSLGGNNQPQHF. The CDR3 DNA follows: TGCGCCAGCAGCTTGGGAGGGAACAATCAGCCCCAGCATTTT. This rearrangement joins TRBV5-1 to TRBJ1-5, with unresolved D. CDR1 is SGHRS and CDR2 is YFSETQ in the germline V gene. This CDR3 region has 14 residues. V gave up 0 bases and J gave up 3 bases, with 7 bases separating them. Variable domain in full (rest from reference TRBV5-1 and TRBJ1-5): KAGVTQTPRYLIKTRGQQVTLSCSPISGHRSVSWYQQTPGQGLQFLFEYFSETQRNKGNFPGRFSGRQFSNSRSEMNVSTLELGDSALYLCASSLGGNNQPQHFGDGTRLSIL.